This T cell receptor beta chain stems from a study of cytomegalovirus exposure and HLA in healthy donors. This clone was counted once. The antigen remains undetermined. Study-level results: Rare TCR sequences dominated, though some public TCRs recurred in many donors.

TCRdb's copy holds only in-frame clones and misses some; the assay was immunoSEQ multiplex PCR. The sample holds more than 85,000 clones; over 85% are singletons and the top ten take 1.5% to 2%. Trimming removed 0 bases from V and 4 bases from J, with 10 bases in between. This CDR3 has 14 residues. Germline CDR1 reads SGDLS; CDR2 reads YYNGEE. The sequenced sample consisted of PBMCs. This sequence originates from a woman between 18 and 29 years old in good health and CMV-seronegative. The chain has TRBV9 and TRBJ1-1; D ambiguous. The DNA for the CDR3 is TGTGCCAGCAGCGTAGACACCCGAGGCACTGAAGCTTTCTTT. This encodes CASSVDTRGTEAFF.